This T cell receptor beta chain was retrieved from a study of blood T cell repertoires in COVID-19. Study-wide context: Both acute and convalescent COVID-19 samples were obtained from the United States, Italy and Spain. PBMCs, B-cell-depleted T cells, or T cells were the source of the cDNA or gDNA that made up the material.

Authors' processing steps: Amplification with reference gene primers provided the estimates of nucleated cell counts. Here immunoSEQ multiplex PCR was the method, and the copy in TCRdb shows in-frame clones only, minus some. The D gene and trimming were derived from the DNA, and the V and J assignments and clone size from that table. The repertoire holds some 75,000 clones, around 90% seen once, with less than 9% in the top ten. V trimming: 2 bases; J trimming: 2 bases; junction bases outside the gene matches: 5. Germline V CDR1 and CDR2: SGHTA, FQGNSA. The CDR3 length is 15 residues. The chain uses TRBV7-2 and TRBJ2-7, with TRBD2 matching over 8 bases. The specimen sequenced was peripheral blood. This clonotype was sampled from a human donor in a cohort sampled during active COVID-19. The CDR3 sequence: CASSLRRGAPYEQYF. DNA of the CDR3: TGTGCCAGCAGCTTACGGCGGGGGGCTCCCTACGAGCAGTACTTC.